This TCR beta chain is drawn from a study of radiation and T cells in renal cell carcinoma. Overall study results and limits: No pretreatment tumor biopsies were available for baseline clonotypes. In blood, top tumor clones expanded by 2 weeks, shrinking by 4.

The CDR3 loop spans 13 amino acids. The V end lost 0 bases, the J end lost 8 bases, and 9 bases lay between the germline ends. Germline V gene data show CDR1 as SGDLS and CDR2 as YYNGEE. As for this clone: Its antigen is undetermined. Other DNA sequences in the sample encode the same CDR3.

This table comes from immunoSEQ multiplex PCR, and its TCRdb copy is limited to in-frame clones, with some not included. The sample has approximately 150,000 clones, 70% to 90% seen once. Time point described: blood 4 weeks post-SBRT, at nephrectomy. Treatment defined: 15 Gy SBRT to primary tumor, nephrectomy 4 weeks later. Radiation-treated patients gave blood at baseline, week 2 and week 4. This renal cell carcinoma was of the clear cell type. The sample consisted of blood, taken from a patient whose treatment included radiotherapy and nephrectomy. The sequence was obtained from a woman aged 45-65 years with renal cell carcinoma. J is TRBJ1-3 and V is TRBV9; possible D gene TRBD1, 5 bases. The CDR3 protein is CASSVGGVDTIYF. CDR3 coding DNA: TGTGCCAGCAGCGTAGGAGGGGTGGACACCATATATTTT.